This T cell receptor (beta chain) was retrieved from a study of OX40 agonist ivuxolimab in advanced cancers. Across the whole study: Given to patients was ivuxolimab, an agonistic anti-OX40 (CD134) antibody.

TCRdb keeps only in-frame clones here, not all; method: immunoSEQ multiplex PCR. The repertoire includes some 60,000 clones, approximately 94% of them detected once, and around a fifth sits in the top ten. V shed 5 bases and J shed 5 bases, with 12 bases lying between them. CDR3 length: 13 amino acids. In germline, CDR1 is SGHTA, CDR2 FQGNSA. V usage is TRBV7-2 and J usage is TRBJ2-5; the D is unclear. This specimen was CD4+ or CD8+ T cells sorted from blood, taken in a trial of the OX40 agonist ivuxolimab. The sequence derives from an adult with an advanced solid tumor such as melanoma, head and neck, liver or kidney cancer. This CDR3 is CASSLTVRETQYF. The CDR3 region has the DNA TGTGCCAGCAGCCTCACAGTCCGGGAGACCCAGTACTTC.